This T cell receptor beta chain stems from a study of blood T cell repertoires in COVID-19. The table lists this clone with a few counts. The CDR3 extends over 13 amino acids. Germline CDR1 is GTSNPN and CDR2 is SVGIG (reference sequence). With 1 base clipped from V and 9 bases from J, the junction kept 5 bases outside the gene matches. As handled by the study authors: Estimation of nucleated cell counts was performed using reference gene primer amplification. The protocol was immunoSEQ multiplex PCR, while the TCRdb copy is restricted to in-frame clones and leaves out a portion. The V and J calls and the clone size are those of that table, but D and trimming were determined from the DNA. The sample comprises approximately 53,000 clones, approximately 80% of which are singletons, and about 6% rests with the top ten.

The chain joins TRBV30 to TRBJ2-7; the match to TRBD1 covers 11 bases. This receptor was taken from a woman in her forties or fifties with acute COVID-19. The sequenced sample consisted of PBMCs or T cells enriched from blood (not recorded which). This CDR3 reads CAWSALGQGAQYF. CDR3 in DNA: TGTGCCTGGAGTGCCCTAGGACAGGGGGCGCAGTACTTC.